One and the same sample provided the 25 T cell receptor beta chains below, sequenced in a study of Tregs in tolerant kidney transplant recipients. The assay was immunoSEQ multiplex PCR, and TCRdb's table has in-frame clones only and misses some. The sample lists roughly 64,000 clones, approximately 98% seen once, with 0.34% in the top ten. The sequencing used Tregs from blood, collected before the transplant. The source is a human donor who received a combined kidney and bone marrow transplant.

The chain joins TRBV2 to TRBJ2-1; no firm D call. Per germline, CDR1 SNHLY and CDR2 FYNNEI. The V and J ends lost 7 bases and 1 base respectively, with 8 bases between them. The CDR3 has 13 residues. Here the CDR3 DNA reads TGTGCCAGCAAAGACACATCCTACAATGAGCAGTTCTTC. It yields the protein CASKDTSYNEQFF.

J is TRBJ1-4 and V is TRBV6-4; the D gene is possibly TRBD1 (6 bases). With 6 bases removed from V and 3 bases from J, the gap between germline ends came to 14 bases. The germline V gene encodes CDR1 MRHNA and CDR2 SNTAGT. This CDR3 is 15 amino acids long. CDR3: CASSREGVANEKLFF. CDR3 coding DNA: TGTGCCAGCAGCCGCGAGGGGGTGGCTAATGAAAAACTGTTTTTT.

DNA for the CDR3: TGTGCCGCGGCAAGGGACATACTAAATCAGCCCCAGCATTTT. It codes for CAAARDILNQPQHF. The V call is TRBV9, the J call TRBJ1-5; a possible D gene is TRBD1 (6 bases). CDR1 and CDR2 from the germline V gene are SGDLS and YYNGEE. V lost 10 bases to trimming and J lost 4 bases, with 18 bases between them. The CDR3 is made up of 14 amino acids.

J is TRBJ2-7 and V is TRBV4-2, with D perhaps matching TRBD2 (6 bases). The germline CDR1 and CDR2 sequences are LGHNA and YNFKEQ. The CDR3 covers 15 residues. V lost 1 base, J lost 4 bases, and 14 bases lay in between. CDR3 sequence: CASSQVGGSQYEQYF. The DNA for the CDR3 is TGTGCCAGCAGCCAAGTGGGGGGTTCACAATACGAGCAGTACTTC.

This chain joins TRBV11-3 and TRBJ2-3; 14 nucleotides align to TRBD2. There are 19 residues in the CDR3. Looked up from germline, CDR1 is SGHNT and CDR2 is YENEEA. V was clipped by 1 base and J by 2 bases; unmatched bases: 8. CDR3 in amino acids: CASSLVRLAGGPNTDTQYF. As DNA, the CDR3 is TGTGCCAGCAGCTTAGTCCGACTAGCGGGAGGGCCGAACACAGATACGCAGTATTTT.

J is TRBJ1-1 and V is TRBV7-2, with 7 bases that match TRBD1. The germline V gene has CDR1 SGHTA and CDR2 FQGNSA. The CDR3 runs 14 residues. V gave up 5 bases and J gave up 6 bases; unmatched junction bases: 9. CDR3 residues: CASSHTGVVAEAFF. The CDR3 coding sequence is TGTGCCAGCAGCCATACAGGGGTAGTGGCTGAAGCTTTCTTT.

As DNA, the CDR3 is TGCGCCAGCAGCCAAGATTATGCGGGACTCGGGAGGCGCACCTTC. Protein: CASSQDYAGLGRRTF. The chain recombines TRBV4-1 with TRBJ1-2; tentative D call: TRBD1 (5 bases). This CDR3 is 15 amino acids long. Germline CDR1 MGHRA, CDR2 YSYEKL. V was clipped by 0 bases and J by 13 bases, with 21 bases between them.

The CDR3 DNA reads as TGTGCCAGCAGAGGTTCCGGGACAGCCTATGGCTACACCTTC. It codes for CASRGSGTAYGYTF. This chain joins TRBV7-9 and TRBJ1-2; 7 bases are shared with TRBD1. CDR1 SEHNR and CDR2 FQNEAQ come from the germline V gene (reference sequence). This CDR3 has 14 amino acids. The junction had 8 bases not matched to a gene; V was cut back by 6 bases and J by 4 bases. Drawing the rest from reference TRBV7-9 and TRBJ1-2, the complete variable domain is DTGVSQNPRHKITKRGQNVTFRCDPISEHNRLYWYRQTLGQGPEFLTYFQNEAQLEKSRLLSDRFSAERPKGSFSTLEIQRTEQGDSAMYLCASRGSGTAYGYTFGSGTRLTVV.

The chain employs TRBV6-6 and TRBJ1-2; 8 positions agree with TRBD1. V shed 7 bases and J 8 bases; nucleotides not matched to a gene: 12. CDR1 is MNHNY and CDR2 is SVGAGI in the germline V gene (reference sequence). The CDR3 has 14 amino acids. CDR3 amino acids: CASKFPGRGHGYTF. The DNA for the CDR3 is TGTGCCAGCAAATTCCCGGGCAGGGGGCACGGCTACACCTTC.

This chain uses TRBV2 with TRBJ1-2, with TRBD1 as a possible D gene (5 bases). Trimming shortened V by 4 bases and J by 4 bases, and 7 bases separated the two germline ends. The germline CDR1 and CDR2 sequences are SNHLY and FYNNEI. CDR3 size: 12 residues. CDR3 coding DNA: TGTGCCAGCAGTGCAGGGTTCTATGGCTACACCTTC. Its protein product is CASSAGFYGYTF.

The V call is TRBV7-3, the J call TRBJ2-3; the match to TRBD1 covers 10 bases. V trimming: 5 bases; J trimming: 2 bases; junction bases outside the gene matches: 4. Germline CDR1 is SGHTA and CDR2 is FQGTGA. This CDR3 has 15 residues. The CDR3 region has the DNA TGTGCCAGCAGCCGGGACAGGGGTTACACAGATACGCAGTATTTT. Its protein product is CASSRDRGYTDTQYF. The full variable domain, completed using reference TRBV7-3 and TRBJ2-3, is GAGVSQTPSNKVTEKGKYVELRCDPISGHTALYWYRQSLGQGPEFLIYFQGTGAADDSGLPNDRFFAVRPEGSVSTLKIQRTERGDSAVYLCASSRDRGYTDTQYFGPGTRLTVL.

This clone was found many times. This sequence joins TRBV7-2 and TRBJ1-2; no firm D call. Germline CDR1 reads SGHTA; CDR2 reads FQGNSA. This CDR3 is built from 13 residues. Trimming removed 5 bases at V and 0 bases at J, with 7 bases between. CDR3 region: CASSLHSNYGYTF. In nucleotides, the CDR3 is TGTGCCAGCAGCCTCCACTCTAACTATGGCTACACCTTC.

The chain is built from TRBV30 and TRBJ2-1, with 13 positions matching TRBD2. CDR1 and CDR2 from the germline V gene are GTSNPN and SVGIG (reference sequence). The CDR3 covers 16 residues. V trimming: 5 bases; J trimming: 8 bases; junction bases outside the gene matches: 12. Written as DNA, the CDR3 is TGTGCCTGGGATGAACCGGGACTAGCGGGAAGTCATGAGCAGTTCTTC. It encodes CAWDEPGLAGSHEQFF.

This chain uses TRBV29-1 with TRBJ2-5; a weak D match, TRBD2 (7 bases). Germline values: CDR1 SQVTM, CDR2 ANQGSEA. The CDR3 is 13 residues long. With 3 bases removed from V and 5 bases from J, the gap between germline ends came to 13 bases. The DNA of the CDR3 is TGCAGCGTTGACCGTCCGGGGGGCGAGACCCAGTACTTC. Translated: CSVDRPGGETQYF.

The chain uses TRBV4-1 and TRBJ2-7, with TRBD2 matching over 11 bases. Germline V CDR1 and CDR2: MGHRA, YSYEKL. Losses at the gene ends were 0 bases for V and 7 bases for J; bases not matched to a gene: 14. The CDR3 consists of 18 residues. The chain's CDR3 is CASSQDTSGGFRLDEQYF. DNA of the CDR3: TGCGCCAGCAGCCAAGATACTAGCGGGGGTTTTCGATTGGATGAGCAGTACTTC.

The chain employs TRBV7-2 and TRBJ2-1, with a weak D call TRBD1 (5 bases). V dropped 4 bases and J dropped 3 bases, with 16 bases sitting between them. The length of the CDR3 is 16 residues. Germline CDR1 is SGHTA and CDR2 is FQGNSA. In DNA, the CDR3 is TGTGCCAGCAGCTCTATATCCAGGGCCCTCTACAATGAGCAGTTCTTC. Its translation is CASSSISRALYNEQFF.

The rearrangement joins TRBV4-2 to TRBJ2-5; tentative D call: TRBD2 (5 bases). The CDR3 contains 14 residues. V lost 4 bases and J 1 base, leaving 10 bases between the germline ends. CDR1 and CDR2 from the germline V gene are LGHNA and YNFKEQ. The CDR3, as DNA: TGTGCCAGCAGCCTTCGACTACTCCAAGAGACCCAGTACTTC. As protein: CASSLRLLQETQYF.

The rearrangement links TRBV7-2 to TRBJ1-2; 7 positions match TRBD1. The length of the CDR3 is 15 residues. Unmatched junction bases numbered 7, after V lost 4 bases and J lost 2 bases. CDR1 is SGHTA, CDR2 FQGNSA, per germline. CDR3 region: CASSSRTGVNYGYTF. The CDR3, as DNA: TGTGCCAGCAGCTCCAGGACAGGTGTAAACTATGGCTACACCTTC.

The chain couples TRBV5-3 to TRBJ1-1; 9 positions agree with TRBD1. TRBV5-3 qualifies as an ORF whose function is uncertain. Unmatched junction bases numbered 9, after V lost 0 bases and J lost 3 bases. The CDR3 runs to 17 residues. The chain's CDR3 is CARSLEGQGVDYTEAFF. In DNA form, the CDR3 reads TGTGCCAGAAGCTTGGAGGGACAGGGAGTAGACTACACTGAAGCTTTCTTT.

The V and J genes are TRBV18 and TRBJ2-3; no clear D gene. The CDR3 has 13 amino acids. Trimming took off 4 bases at V and 4 bases at J, with 9 bases between the two ends. Germline CDR1 KGHSH, CDR2 LQKENI. CDR3 in DNA: TGTGCCAGCTCACTTGCTCCAGCAGATACGCAGTATTTT. This translates into CASSLAPADTQYF.

V is TRBV18 and J is TRBJ1-1; D possibly corresponds to TRBD1 (6 bases). V lost 4 bases, J lost 1 base, and 16 bases lay in between. Germline V gene lookup returns CDR1 KGHSH and CDR2 LQKENI. CDR3 length equals 16 residues. The CDR3 region has the DNA TGTGCCAGCTCACGAACAGGGAGGGGCAGGAACACTGAAGCTTTCTTT. Translating it yields CASSRTGRGRNTEAFF.

This clone occurred once. The chain links TRBV10-3 to TRBJ2-3; D is uncertain. This CDR3 spans 12 amino acids. CDR1 is ENHRY, CDR2 SYGVKD, per germline. V lost 4 bases to trimming and J lost 7 bases, with 9 bases between them. The CDR3 loop is CAISGSVNTQYF. The DNA of the CDR3 is TGTGCCATCAGTGGTTCGGTCAATACGCAGTATTTT.

This clone was seen only once. The chain combines TRBV7-9 with TRBJ2-3; TRBD2 agrees at 8 bases. The CDR3 loop spans 14 amino acids. Germline V gives CDR1 SEHNR, CDR2 FQNEAQ (reference sequence). V trimming: 7 bases; J trimming: 2 bases; junction bases outside the gene matches: 5. In DNA, the CDR3 is TGTGCCAGCATGGTAGCGGGGACCACAGATACGCAGTATTTT. This gives the protein CASMVAGTTDTQYF.

The chain joins TRBV6-5 to TRBJ1-3; D is possibly TRBD1 (5 bases). The CDR3 runs 15 residues. Trimming pared 2 bases from V and 2 bases from J, leaving 10 bases between. Germline CDR1 and CDR2: MNHEY and SVGAGI. CDR3 amino acids: CASSYGRGTGNTIYF. In DNA, the CDR3 is TGTGCCAGCAGTTACGGGAGGGGAACTGGAAACACCATATATTTT.

This chain connects TRBV7-3 to TRBJ2-7, with 11 bases matching TRBD2. The junction had 6 bases not matched to a gene; V was cut back by 3 bases and J by 5 bases. The CDR3 runs 15 residues. Germline CDR1 reads SGHTA; CDR2 reads FQGTGA. The chain's CDR3 is CASSLVSGRANEQYF. In DNA, the CDR3 is TGTGCCAGCAGCTTGGTTAGCGGGAGGGCGAACGAGCAGTACTTC.